This T cell receptor beta chain stems from a study of identical twins. Findings and caveats of the study: Not following the same donors, the study drew its conclusions from cross-sectional statistical analysis. Out-of-frame TCR alpha sharing observed in monozygotic twins exceeded model estimates. Out-of-frame alpha sequences that twins shared showed excess low generation probability.

In TCRdb, the 5' RACE reads were re-called with MiXCR into one record per CDR3 protein. The sample yields some 1,600,000 distinct CDR3 sequences, about 31% seen once. On this clonotype: The target antigen is unknown.

The CDR3 has 14 residues. Trimming cost V 3 bases and J 2 bases, with 14 bases left between them. Germline V gene sequence: CDR1 DFQATT, CDR2 SNEGSKA (reference sequence). The sample consisted of cord blood. This receptor was identified in a newborn girl in good health. This sequence joins TRBV20-1 and TRBJ2-7; D gene uncertain. This CDR3 is CSASRSGPAYEQYF. CDR3 bases: TGCAGTGCTAGTAGATCCGGGCCTGCCTACGAGCAGTACTTC.